One sample yielded the 9 T cell receptor beta chains listed below, sequenced in a study of early T cells in non-severe SARS-CoV-2 infection. One entry per CDR3 protein results from TCRdb running MiXCR on the 5' RACE reads. The data contain 85,000 to 100,000 distinct CDR3 sequences, approximately 9.9% of them singletons. The source material was whole blood, sampled at baseline. Receptors originate from an adult who was a healthcare worker with PCR-confirmed SARS-CoV-2 infection or an uninfected control (not recorded which).

This clonotype came up many times. The gene calls are TRBV9 and TRBJ1-1; D gene ambiguous. Germline lookup yields CDR1 SGDLS and CDR2 YYNGEE. The V gene lost 0 bases and the J gene lost 0 bases, with 9 bases spanning the gap. The CDR3 spans 15 residues. CDR3 sequence reads: CASSVAAAMNTEAFF. The CDR3 bases are TGTGCCAGCAGCGTAGCGGCAGCAATGAACACTGAAGCTTTCTTT. Looking up the rest from reference TRBV9 and TRBJ1-1 gives the full variable domain: DSGVTQTPKHLITATGQRVTLRCSPRSGDLSVYWYQQSLDQGLQFLIQYYNGEERAKGNILERFSAQQFPDLHSELNLSSLELGDSALYFCASSVAAAMNTEAFFGQGTRLTVV.

The CDR3: CASSLGREVDTQYF. Written as DNA, the CDR3 is TGCGCCAGCAGCCTAGGACGGGAGGTAGATACGCAGTATTTT. The chain joins TRBV5-1 to TRBJ2-3; 7 nucleotides match TRBD2. Germline V gene sequence: CDR1 SGHRS, CDR2 YFSETQ. The CDR3 runs to 14 residues. Trimming removed 4 bases from V and 5 bases from J; junction bases left unmatched: 7.

Relative to its sample, this clonotype is medium-sized. The chain recombines TRBV29-1 with TRBJ2-5; D is ambiguous. The CDR3 runs 12 residues. Germline lookup yields CDR1 SQVTM and CDR2 ANQGSEA. Deletions cut 7 bases from V and 0 bases from J, with 9 bases between. The CDR3 sequence: CSGEWNQETQYF. CDR3 bases: TGCAGCGGAGAATGGAACCAAGAGACCCAGTACTTC.

The table lists this clonotype with many counts. The genes are TRBV4-3 and TRBJ1-5; D not certain. The germline V gene has CDR1 LGHNA and CDR2 YSLEER. This CDR3 comprises 16 residues. V dropped 0 bases and J dropped 6 bases, with 15 bases sitting between them. The CDR3 region has the DNA TGCGCCAGCAGCCAAGAGTTCGTAATTGAGGGTCAGCCCCAGCATTTT. As protein: CASSQEFVIEGQPQHF.

This clonotype was detected only a few times. The chain recombines TRBV3-1 with TRBJ1-2, with D possibly TRBD1 on 5 matching bases. Looked up from germline, CDR1 is LGHDT and CDR2 is YNNKEL (reference sequence). The germline V and J ends were trimmed by 3 bases and 2 bases, with 13 bases remaining between them. The CDR3 is made up of 15 amino acids. The CDR3 region is CASSQTDRKNYGYTF. The DNA of the CDR3 is TGTGCCAGCAGCCAGACTGACAGAAAGAACTATGGCTACACCTTC.

This clonotype appeared a single time. The CDR3 nucleotides are TGTGCCAGCAGCTTAGTCGTCTGGCAGCGCACCGGGGAGCTGTTTTTT. Encoded protein: CASSLVVWQRTGELFF. The chain uses TRBV7-2 and TRBJ2-2, with D unclear. This CDR3 has 16 residues. Germline CDR1 SGHTA, CDR2 FQGNSA. V was shortened by 1 base and J by 4 bases, with 13 bases between the two germline ends.

The sample holds many counts of this clonotype. CDR3 sequence reads: CASSSRDRDEEQYF. In DNA, the CDR3 is TGTGCCAGCAGCTCGCGGGACAGGGACGAAGAGCAGTACTTC. V gene TRBV7-9 combines with J gene TRBJ2-7; TRBD1 matches 9 bases. CDR1 is SEHNR, CDR2 FQNEAQ, per germline (reference sequence). Trimming removed 4 bases from V and 7 bases from J; junction bases left unmatched: 8. The length of the CDR3 is 14 residues.

This clonotype was seen a few times. The rearrangement joins TRBV18 to TRBJ2-6; the D is unclear. Looked up from germline, CDR1 is KGHSH and CDR2 is LQKENI. The CDR3 covers 15 residues. Trimming removed 4 bases at V and 2 bases at J, with 9 bases between. This chain's CDR3 is CASSHRVAGANVLTF. CDR3 coding DNA: TGTGCCAGCTCACATCGTGTGGCTGGGGCCAACGTCCTGACTTTC.

The rearrangement uses TRBV20-1 and TRBJ2-1; weak D call: TRBD2 (6 bases). The V and J ends lost 8 bases and 0 bases respectively, with 14 bases between them. The V gene's germline CDR1 is DFQATT and CDR2 SNEGSKA (reference sequence). This CDR3 comprises 14 residues. The CDR3 here is CSWDLPSSYNEQFF. DNA of the CDR3: TGCAGTTGGGACTTGCCTAGCTCCTACAATGAGCAGTTCTTC.